This passage covers 25 T cell receptor beta chains from one sample sequenced in a study of blood T cell repertoires in COVID-19. The method was immunoSEQ multiplex PCR; TCRdb's version includes in-frame clones alone and lacks a portion of them. Of 300,000 to 350,000 clones in the sample, 88% were seen once. Sequences were obtained from peripheral blood. These receptors were collected from a woman aged 70-85 years with COVID-19, enrolled during active disease.

V gene TRBV20-1 combines with J gene TRBJ2-1, with D uncertain. Germline V gene data show CDR1 as DFQATT and CDR2 as SNEGSKA (reference sequence). CDR3 length: 15 residues. The V end lost 3 bases, the J end lost 3 bases, and 15 bases lay between the germline ends. CDR3 sequence: CSASGWQAVYNEQFF. The CDR3 DNA follows: TGCAGTGCTAGTGGGTGGCAGGCCGTCTACAATGAGCAGTTCTTC.

V gene TRBV7-2 combines with J gene TRBJ1-2; 9 bases align to TRBD1. The length of the CDR3 is 15 residues. CDR1 is SGHTA and CDR2 is FQGNSA in the germline V gene. Trimming at V came to 6 bases and at J to 0 bases, leaving 5 bases not matched to a gene. CDR3 loop: CASSLTGGTNYGYTF. In nucleotides, the CDR3 is TGTGCCAGCAGTTTGACAGGGGGTACTAACTATGGCTACACCTTC.

DNA for the CDR3: TGTGCCAGCAGCTGGACCCGCGGGACTAGCGGCACAGATACGCAGTATTTT. Translated, it gives CASSWTRGTSGTDTQYF. J is TRBJ2-3 and V is TRBV7-3; 10 bases align to TRBD2. The CDR3 length is 17 residues. V dropped 4 bases and J dropped 1; count of bases not matched to a gene: 8. The germline V gene encodes CDR1 SGHTA and CDR2 FQGTGA. The whole variable domain, remainder taken from reference TRBV7-3 and TRBJ2-3, is GAGVSQTPSNKVTEKGKYVELRCDPISGHTALYWYRQSLGQGPEFLIYFQGTGAADDSGLPNDRFFAVRPEGSVSTLKIQRTERGDSAVYLCASSWTRGTSGTDTQYFGPGTRLTVL.

CDR3 DNA: TGTGCCAGCAGCCAACGGGGTTCATCCAGCGAGCAGTACTTC. It translates to CASSQRGSSSEQYF. The chain uses TRBV3-1 (or the pseudogene TRBV3-2) and TRBJ2-7, with D tentatively TRBD2 (5 bases). From germline, CDR1 is LGHDT and CDR2 YNNKEL (reference sequence). The CDR3 covers 14 residues. Deletions cut 2 bases from V and 6 bases from J, with 14 bases between.

This clone was recorded only once. The chain links TRBV6-5 to TRBJ1-3; D is possibly TRBD1 (5 bases). The CDR3 contains 14 residues. The V gene's germline CDR1 is MNHEY and CDR2 SVGAGI. The V and J ends lost 2 bases and 0 bases respectively, with 5 bases between them. The DNA of the CDR3 is TGTGCCAGCAGTTACGACAGCTCTGGAAACACCATATATTTT. Amino acids: CASSYDSSGNTIYF.

The chain employs TRBV5-8 and TRBJ1-5, with 7 bases fitting TRBD1. Per germline, CDR1 SGHTS and CDR2 YDEGEE. J lost 0 bases, V lost 4 bases, and 10 bases had no gene match. The CDR3 is 17 residues long. The CDR3 coding sequence is TGTGCCAGCAGCGTCGCCGGGACAGTCTATAGCAATCAGCCCCAGCATTTT. Translated, it gives CASSVAGTVYSNQPQHF.

The rearrangement uses TRBV27 and TRBJ1-2; D not certain. CDR3 size: 13 residues. The germline gives CDR1 MNHEY, CDR2 SMNVEV (reference sequence). Trimming left V 3 bases short and J 4 bases short, with 9 bases between. The CDR3 DNA reads TGTGCCAGCAGTTTTGCAGGATTCTATGGCTACACCTTC. It is translated as CASSFAGFYGYTF.

V and J are TRBV20-1 and TRBJ1-2; no firm D call. V gave up 4 bases and J gave up 7 bases, with 10 bases separating them. CDR1 is DFQATT, CDR2 SNEGSKA, per germline (reference sequence). The length of the CDR3 is 11 residues. CDR3 loop: CSATGKPGYTF. CDR3 sequence (DNA): TGCAGTGCTACCGGGAAACCTGGCTACACCTTC.

This rearrangement joins TRBV3-1 (or the pseudogene TRBV3-2) to TRBJ2-1; D is unclear. From germline, CDR1 is LGHDT and CDR2 YNNKEL (reference sequence). V was shortened by 5 bases and J by 6 bases, with 5 bases between the two germline ends. The CDR3 is 11 amino acids. CDR3 sequence reads: CASSYGNEQFF. The CDR3 nucleotides read TGTGCCAGCAGCTACGGCAATGAGCAGTTCTTC.

This chain uses TRBV15 with TRBJ1-3; D may be TRBD1 (5 bases). Trimming shortened V by 5 bases and J by 2 bases, and 13 bases separated the two germline ends. CDR1 LNHNV and CDR2 YYDKDF come from the germline V gene (reference sequence). The length of the CDR3 is 15 residues. CDR3 in DNA: TGTGCCACCAGCTTTCCCAGGGAAGCTGGAAACACCATATATTTT. Translation gives CATSFPREAGNTIYF.

The V call is TRBV7-2, the J call TRBJ2-5, with unresolved D. The CDR3 consists of 11 residues. Germline V lookup: CDR1 SGHTA, CDR2 FQGNSA. The V and J ends lost 4 bases and 3 bases respectively, with 3 bases between them. In DNA form, the CDR3 reads TGTGCCAGCAGCTCCAAAGAGACCCAGTACTTC. Protein sequence: CASSSKETQYF.

The gene calls are TRBV5-1 and TRBJ1-1; 7 bases agree with TRBD1. This CDR3 comprises 14 residues. Trimming at V came to 1 base and at J to 4 bases, leaving 4 bases not matched to a gene. Germline assignment: CDR1 SGHRS and CDR2 YFSETQ. CDR3 bases: TGCGCCAGCAGCTTGCAGGGGGATCGCACTGAAGCTTTCTTT. This translates into CASSLQGDRTEAFF.

The gene calls are TRBV24-1 and TRBJ2-1; 9 positions agree with TRBD1. V shed 3 bases, J shed 8 bases, and the junction held 1 base outside the gene matches. The CDR3 loop spans 13 amino acids. Germline V CDR1 and CDR2: KGHDR, SFDVKD. This CDR3 is CATSDRDRDEQFF. CDR3 bases: TGTGCCACCAGTGATCGGGACAGGGATGAGCAGTTCTTC.

This sequence joins TRBV7-3 and TRBJ2-1, with a tentative D call TRBD1 (6 bases). V gave up 5 bases and J gave up 0 bases, with 11 bases separating them. There are 15 residues in the CDR3. Germline-derived CDR1 and CDR2 are SGHTA and FQGTGA. Here the CDR3 DNA reads TGTGCCAGCAGCCCCGACAGGAACTCCTACAATGAGCAGTTCTTC. Its translation is CASSPDRNSYNEQFF.

V and J are TRBV11-3 and TRBJ2-3, with D maybe TRBD2 (6 bases). The CDR3 consists of 13 residues. Trimming removed 5 bases from V and 5 bases from J, with 11 bases in between. Germline CDR1 SGHNT, CDR2 YENEEA. CDR3 region: CASSDTGVDTQYF. The DNA of the CDR3 is TGTGCCAGCAGCGACACGGGGGTAGATACGCAGTATTTT.

The V gene is TRBV7-2, the J gene TRBJ2-3; 13 bases map to TRBD2. V was pared by 2 bases and J by 4 bases, with 0 bases of the junction left unmatched. Germline CDR1 and CDR2: SGHTA and FQGNSA. This CDR3 contains 15 residues. The CDR3 DNA reads as TGTGCCAGCAGCTTAACTAGCGGGGGGGCAGATACGCAGTATTTT. Its protein product is CASSLTSGGADTQYF.

This clone was found a few times. The chain has TRBV7-3 and TRBJ2-5; D unclear. This CDR3 is 13 amino acids long. Germline CDR1 reads SGHTA; CDR2 reads FQGTGA. The V end lost 3 bases, the J end lost 3 bases, and 8 bases lay between the germline ends. The CDR3 DNA reads as TGTGCCAGCAGCTTGTTCCCCGAAGAGACCCAGTACTTC. Amino acid sequence: CASSLFPEETQYF.

V gene TRBV19 combines with J gene TRBJ2-5; 8 bases map to TRBD1. The V segment lost 3 bases and the J segment 7 bases; nucleotides outside the gene matches: 7. The CDR3 has 14 residues. The germline CDR1 and CDR2 sequences are LNHDA and SQIVND (reference sequence). Here the CDR3 reads CASSIPGQAGTQYF. In DNA, the CDR3 is TGTGCCAGTAGTATCCCGGGACAGGCCGGGACCCAGTACTTC. The full variable domain, completed using reference TRBV19 and TRBJ2-5, is DGGITQSPKYLFRKEGQNVTLSCEQNLNHDAMYWYRQDPGQGLRLIYYSQIVNDFQKGDIAEGYSVSREKKESFPLTVTSAQKNPTAFYLCASSIPGQAGTQYFGPGTRLLVL.

CDR3 DNA: TGCGCCAGCAGCCAACAAGAACAGATCAATTCACCCCTCCACTTT. This encodes CASSQQEQINSPLHF. This chain joins TRBV4-1 and TRBJ1-6; no definite D call. Trimming cost V 2 bases and J 7 bases, with 12 bases left between them. CDR1 is MGHRA and CDR2 is YSYEKL in the germline V gene. CDR3 size: 15 residues.

The chain is built from TRBV19 and TRBJ2-5; 9 positions match TRBD1. J lost 4 bases, V lost 8 bases, and 8 bases had no gene match. Germline CDR1 LNHDA, CDR2 SQIVND (reference sequence). CDR3 size: 14 residues. CDR3 nucleotides: TGTGCCAGTGGAGGACAGGGGCTTGGAGAGACCCAGTACTTC. It is translated as CASGGQGLGETQYF.

The chain joins TRBV5-1 to TRBJ2-3; 7 bases fit TRBD2. Per germline, CDR1 SGHRS and CDR2 YFSETQ. Trimming cost V 0 bases and J 4 bases; bases outside gene matches: 5. CDR3 size: 15 residues. The chain's CDR3 is CASSLAGGIADTQYF. Here the CDR3 DNA reads TGCGCCAGCAGCTTGGCCGGGGGGATAGCAGATACGCAGTATTTT.

The chain links TRBV5-5 to TRBJ1-2, with 9 positions matching TRBD1. V gave up 0 bases and J gave up 4 bases; unmatched junction bases: 7. The CDR3 contains 16 residues. Germline V lookup: CDR1 SGHKS, CDR2 YYEKEE (reference sequence). The chain's CDR3 is CASSLGGTGILYGYTF. CDR3 nucleotides: TGTGCCAGCAGCTTGGGGGGGACAGGGATTCTCTATGGCTACACCTTC.

V and J are TRBV25-1 and TRBJ2-1; 7 bases line up with TRBD2. CDR1 and CDR2 from the germline V gene are MGHDK and SYGVNS. J lost 9 bases, V lost 3 bases, and 11 bases had no gene match. The CDR3 consists of 15 residues. Here the CDR3 DNA reads TGTGCCAGCAGTGACCTAGCGGCGGATGGGGTTGAGCAGTTCTTC. Translating gives CASSDLAADGVEQFF.

J is TRBJ2-7 and V is TRBV5-1; 7 positions match TRBD1. V trimming: 4 bases; J trimming: 2 bases; junction bases outside the gene matches: 6. Germline CDR1 SGHRS, CDR2 YFSETQ. This CDR3 is 14 amino acids long. The CDR3, as DNA: TGCGCCAGCAGCATGGGACAGAAGCCCTACGAGCAGTACTTC. Translation: CASSMGQKPYEQYF.

This chain links TRBV12-5 with TRBJ2-1; 7 bases map to TRBD2. Germline loops: CDR1 LGHNT, CDR2 FRNRAP. The ends lost 4 bases at V and 0 bases at J; junction bases unmatched: 6. The CDR3 consists of 16 residues. This CDR3 reads CASGSLSGVSYNEQFF. CDR3 bases: TGTGCTAGTGGTTCTCTGAGCGGGGTCTCCTACAATGAGCAGTTCTTC.